This TCR beta chain was observed in a study of CD8 T cells in Susac syndrome (dated by TCRdb to between 2018 and 2021). Regarding the complete study: Among the Susac syndrome patients who were sequenced, clinically active disease was present in more than 5 and clinical remission was observed in roughly 8. At the time of blood withdrawal, Susac syndrome patients were either therapy-naive, taking corticosteroids (with some also receiving IVIg), or on IVIg alone. The study used repertoire sequencing to test whether antigen drove CD8+ T cell activation and differentiation in Susac syndrome.

High-throughput TCR beta sequencing profiled peripheral blood CD8+ and CD4+ T cells from healthy donors, Susac syndrome patients and multiple sclerosis patients. The Susac syndrome patients fulfilled recently defined diagnostic criteria for definite or probable disease. Bulk CD8+ and CD4+ T cells were purified magnetically by negative isolation, whereas CD8+ TEMRA cells were enriched by FACS. Blood was drawn into EDTA tubes, processed within 24 hours, and PBMCs were isolated by density gradient centrifugation. PBMCs intended for TCR sequencing were cryopreserved in liquid nitrogen and thawed later in a water bath at 37 degrees C. A purity of at least 90% was achieved for sorted or isolated CD4+, CD8+ and CD8+ TEMRA cells. The paper as a whole reports these results and caveats: The number of individuals in the TCR sequencing and HLA analysis was recognized as being relatively small. In the CD4+ T cell repertoire of Susac syndrome patients, clonal expansion was not detected.

RNA was extracted with the RNeasy kit and roughly 0.45 to 1 ug was reverse transcribed using random hexamers. TCR beta CDR3 regions were amplified with the immunoSEQ multiplex PCR assay covering 54 Vbeta and 13 Jbeta segments. To correct PCR amplification bias, a synthetic template baseline was used for both primer optimization and computational correction. As for how the authors treated the data: Reads were assigned to V, D and J genes according to IMGT and analyzed in immunoSEQ Analyzer, with only productive sequences retained. To calculate clonality, Shannon entropy was normalized by log2 of the number of productive unique sequences and then subtracted from one. For each patient and control, public and private clones were evaluated within the 100 most prevalent clones. Susac-specific clones were defined as absent from healthy and MS cohorts, around 980 published viral clones and other ImmuneACCESS disease sequences. TCRdb reprocessing: public reads trimmed at Q25 with fastp, clones called with MiXCR, in-frame beta chains kept. Rows are combined by CDR3 protein, so each entry shows the most common genes and DNA. For this entry, the V and J calls and clone size follow TCRdb and not the study's own pipeline. A total of around 190,000 distinct CDR3 sequences appear in this sample, roughly 94% of them only once. The top ten clones comprise roughly 0.12% of the sample.

In this sample, this clonotype turned up once. What this receptor recognizes is not known. No base-level quality is on record; no much larger clone is a single base apart. One read alone lends weak support. The CDR3 spans 15 residues, from the cysteine through the phenylalanine. Only the CDR3 DNA is retained, 45 bases long and in frame from the first base. Based on the germline V gene, the CDR1 and CDR2 sequences are SGHDT and YYEEEE. V lost 0 bases and J lost 5 bases, and the count of bases not matched to a germline gene is 6. The sequence links TRBV5-6 to TRBJ2-5; 8 central nucleotides agree with TRBD2. Sample: CD4+ T cells from PBMCs. This sequence was found in a human donor with Susac syndrome. CDR3 reads: CASSLARVAGETQYF. The nucleotide sequence is given as TGTGCCAGCAGCTTGGCCCGGGTAGCGGGGGAGACCCAGTACTTC.